The present T cell receptor (beta chain) was sequenced within a study of T cell responses to AZD1222 COVID-19 vaccine. Broader study findings: There were mostly white British donors and more females than males, and clonal diversity was possibly underestimated. The study found Spike-specific TCR breadth and depth rose after two AZD1222 doses.

As for this clone: Its antigen is currently unknown.

The trim removed 4 bases at V and 12 bases at J, leaving 5 bases unmatched. CDR1 and CDR2 (germline): MGHDK, SYGVNS. There are 12 residues in the CDR3. Some clones are missing from TCRdb's copy, which holds only in-frame ones; the method was immunoSEQ multiplex PCR. The sample holds about 150,000 clones, around nine tenths seen once. The sample was peripheral blood, taken on day 0 of AZD1222 vaccination. The origin of this receptor is an adult in good health. The gene calls are TRBV25-1 and TRBJ2-1; TRBD1 matches at 8 bases. CDR3 sequence reads: CASSVRQGRQFF. The CDR3 DNA sequence: TGTGCCAGCAGTGTTCGACAGGGGCGGCAGTTCTTC.